Included here is one T cell receptor (beta chain) sequence, with context. The data are from a study of blood T cell repertoires in COVID-19. Study-wide context: PBMCs, B-cell-depleted T cells, or T cells were the source of the cDNA or gDNA that made up the material.

Germline CDR1 is MGHRA and CDR2 is YSYEKL. CDR3 length equals 16 residues. Trimming stripped 1 base from V and 2 bases from J, with 12 bases between. Enrolled through a virtual design, the participants were between about 18 and 100 years of age and came from around 25 US areas. In the source study's methods: Reference gene primers were amplified, and this amplification served to estimate nucleated cell counts. Sequencing was performed with immunoSEQ multiplex PCR; in TCRdb, only in-frame clones are kept and a portion is missing. The DNA was the basis for D and trimming; V, J and clone size are from that table. Of some 420,000 clones detected, 85% to 90% appear once; the ten largest clones hold 1.1%.

The sample was PBMCs or T cells enriched from blood (not recorded which). This TCR derives from a man younger than 40 who had recovered from COVID-19. V usage is TRBV4-1 and J usage is TRBJ2-1, with D possibly being TRBD2 (5 bases). CDR3 region: CASSQVPGETYNEQFF. The CDR3 nucleotides are TGCGCCAGCAGCCAAGTTCCCGGGGAAACCTACAATGAGCAGTTCTTC.